This T cell receptor beta chain comes out of a study of identical twins. The V end was cut by 4 bases, the J end by 10 bases, with 14 bases between. From germline, CDR1 is SEHNR and CDR2 FQNEAQ (reference sequence). CDR3 size: 13 residues. Via MiXCR, TCRdb re-called the 5' RACE reads, giving one row per CDR3 protein. The sample consists of 310,000 or so distinct CDR3 sequences, roughly 9.8% of them appearing once. This sample was shared with a second study, whose subject was yellow fever vaccine responses in identical twins.

The V gene is TRBV7-9, the J gene TRBJ2-1; D tentatively reads TRBD1 or TRBD2 (5 bases each). Sequencing input: CD8+ T cells sorted from blood. The sequence derives from a young woman in good health. CDR3 DNA sequence: TGTGCCAGCAGCTACCGGGACGGAGCCGAGCAGTTCTTC. Its protein product is CASSYRDGAEQFF. The whole variable domain, filled in from reference TRBV7-9 and TRBJ2-1, reads DTGVSQNPRHKITKRGQNVTFRCDPISEHNRLYWYRQTLGQGPEFLTYFQNEAQLEKSRLLSDRFSAERPKGSFSTLEIQRTEQGDSAMYLCASSYRDGAEQFFGPGTRLTVL.